This TCR beta chain was profiled in a study of control samples from healthy donors and cancer patients. Unmatched junction bases numbered 15, after V lost 3 bases and J lost 4 bases. Germline V lookup: CDR1 SGHNT, CDR2 YYREEE (reference sequence). The CDR3 extends over 17 amino acids. This clone is a singleton in its sample. Clones were sequenced by immunoSEQ multiplex PCR, and TCRdb holds only the in-frame ones, with some missing. The sample lists 50,000 to 55,000 clones; approximately 90% were seen once. Sequences were obtained from PBMCs. The sequence was obtained from a man between 35 and 55 years old with colorectal cancer. J is TRBJ1-2 and V is TRBV5-4, with TRBD1 identical over 7 bases. CDR3 sequence (DNA): TGTGCCAGCAGCTCAATATCAGGGGGACTAGAGAGCTATGGCTACACCTTC. This sequence encodes CASSSISGGLESYGYTF.